This T cell receptor beta chain was found in a study of blood T cell repertoires in COVID-19. Study context: Acute and convalescent COVID-19 specimens originated in the United States, Italy and Spain. T cells, B-cell-depleted T cells, or PBMCs provided the cDNA or gDNA that served as material.

Authors' processing steps: For nucleated cells, counts were estimated from reference gene primer amplification. The table came from immunoSEQ multiplex PCR; TCRdb's copy has only in-frame clones and leaves some out. V, J and clone size are taken as reported in that table, and D and trimming were inferred from the DNA itself. Altogether over 200,000 clones are present, 85% to 90% being singletons, with the ten largest covering 15%. Cohort assignment relied on participant-reported clinical history. The sequence derives from a man in his late teens or twenties who had recovered from COVID-19. The sequencing sample was made of PBMCs or T cells enriched from blood (not recorded which).

CDR3: CAWSSAGNSPLHF. The CDR3 bases are TGTGCCTGGAGTTCGGCGGGAAATTCACCCCTCCACTTT. This rearrangement joins TRBV30 to TRBJ1-6; no reliable D call. V was trimmed by 2 bases and J by 7 bases, leaving 9 bases between them. This CDR3 spans 13 amino acids. Germline V gene lookup returns CDR1 GTSNPN and CDR2 SVGIG (reference sequence).